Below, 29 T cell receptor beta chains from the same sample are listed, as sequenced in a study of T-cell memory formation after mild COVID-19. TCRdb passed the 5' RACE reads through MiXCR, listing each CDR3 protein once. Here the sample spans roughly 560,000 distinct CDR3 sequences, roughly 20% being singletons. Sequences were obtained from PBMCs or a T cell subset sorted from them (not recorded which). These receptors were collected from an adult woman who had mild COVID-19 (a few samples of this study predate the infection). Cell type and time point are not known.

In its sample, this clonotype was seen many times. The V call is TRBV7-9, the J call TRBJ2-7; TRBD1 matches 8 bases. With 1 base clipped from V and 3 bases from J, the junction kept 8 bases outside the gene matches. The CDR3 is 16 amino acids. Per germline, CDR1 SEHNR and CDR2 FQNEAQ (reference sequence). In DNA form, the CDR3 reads TGTGCCAGCAGCTTAGTACCCGGACAGGGTATCTACGAGCAGTACTTC. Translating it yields CASSLVPGQGIYEQYF.

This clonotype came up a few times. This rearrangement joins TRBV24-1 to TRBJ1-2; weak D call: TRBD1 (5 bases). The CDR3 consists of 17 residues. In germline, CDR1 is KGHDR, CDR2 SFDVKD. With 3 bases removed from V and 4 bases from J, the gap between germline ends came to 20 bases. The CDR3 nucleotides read TGTGCCACCAGTGATACGTCCGGGGCTATTGTTGGCTATGGCTACACCTTC. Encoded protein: CATSDTSGAIVGYGYTF.

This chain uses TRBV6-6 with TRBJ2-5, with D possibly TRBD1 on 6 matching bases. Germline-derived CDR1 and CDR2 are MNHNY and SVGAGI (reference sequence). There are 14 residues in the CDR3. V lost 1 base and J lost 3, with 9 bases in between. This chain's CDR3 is CASSYWTEEETQYF. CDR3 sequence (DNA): TGTGCCAGCAGTTACTGGACAGAAGAAGAGACCCAGTACTTC.

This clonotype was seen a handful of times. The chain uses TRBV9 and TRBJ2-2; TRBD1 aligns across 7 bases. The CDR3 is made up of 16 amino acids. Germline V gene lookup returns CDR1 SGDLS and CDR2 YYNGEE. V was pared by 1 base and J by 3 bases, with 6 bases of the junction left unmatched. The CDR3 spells CASSVSKGAYTGELFF. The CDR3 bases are TGTGCCAGCAGCGTATCAAAGGGGGCTTACACCGGGGAGCTGTTTTTT.

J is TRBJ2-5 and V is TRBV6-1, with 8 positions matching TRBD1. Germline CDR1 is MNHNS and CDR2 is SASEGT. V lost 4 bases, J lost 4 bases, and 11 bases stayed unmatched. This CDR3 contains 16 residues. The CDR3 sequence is CASSGPDRAGGETQYF. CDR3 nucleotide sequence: TGTGCCAGCAGTGGACCGGACAGGGCAGGAGGAGAGACCCAGTACTTC.

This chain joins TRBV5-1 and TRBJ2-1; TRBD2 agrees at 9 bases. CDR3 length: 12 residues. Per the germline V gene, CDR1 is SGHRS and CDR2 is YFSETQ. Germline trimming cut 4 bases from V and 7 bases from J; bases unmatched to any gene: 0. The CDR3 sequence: CASSAGGNEQFF. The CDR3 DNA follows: TGCGCCAGCAGCGCGGGGGGGAATGAGCAGTTCTTC.

The chain's CDR3 is CASSQPGGGASGGELFF. CDR3 DNA: TGTGCCAGCAGCCAACCCGGCGGGGGGGCGTCGGGCGGGGAGCTGTTTTTT. V and J are TRBV4-2 and TRBJ2-2, with 9 bases identical to TRBD2. V shed 2 bases and J 7 bases; nucleotides not matched to a gene: 11. CDR1 is LGHNA and CDR2 is YNFKEQ in the germline V gene. This CDR3 has 17 amino acids.

CDR3 bases: TGTGCCAGCAGCTTCCGGAGAAATTCACCCCTCCACTTT. It translates to CASSFRRNSPLHF. The J gene is TRBJ1-6, the V gene TRBV3-1; D not certain. The germline V and J ends were trimmed by 5 bases and 7 bases, with 9 bases remaining between them. The CDR3 is 13 amino acids. Germline values: CDR1 LGHDT, CDR2 YNNKEL (reference sequence).

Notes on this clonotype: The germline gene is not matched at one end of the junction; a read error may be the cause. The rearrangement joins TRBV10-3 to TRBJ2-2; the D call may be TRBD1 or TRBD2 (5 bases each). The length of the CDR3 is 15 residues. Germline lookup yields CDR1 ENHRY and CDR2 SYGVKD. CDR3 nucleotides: TGTGCCATAAGTGATGGGGCGGACTTCACCGGGGAGCTGTTTTTT. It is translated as CAISDGADFTGELFF.

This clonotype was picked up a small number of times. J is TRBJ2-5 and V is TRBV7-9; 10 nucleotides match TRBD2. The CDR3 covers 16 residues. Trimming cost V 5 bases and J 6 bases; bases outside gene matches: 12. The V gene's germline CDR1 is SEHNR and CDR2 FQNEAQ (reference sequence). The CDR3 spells CASSQTEAGGLKTQYF. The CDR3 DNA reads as TGTGCCAGCAGCCAAACGGAAGCGGGAGGGCTTAAGACCCAGTACTTC.

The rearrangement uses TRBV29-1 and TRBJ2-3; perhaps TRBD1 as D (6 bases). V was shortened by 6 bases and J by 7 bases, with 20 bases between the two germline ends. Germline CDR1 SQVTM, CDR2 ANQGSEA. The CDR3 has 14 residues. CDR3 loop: CSVAWGQGWNTQYF. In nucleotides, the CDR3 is TGCAGCGTCGCATGGGGGCAGGGCTGGAATACGCAGTATTTT.

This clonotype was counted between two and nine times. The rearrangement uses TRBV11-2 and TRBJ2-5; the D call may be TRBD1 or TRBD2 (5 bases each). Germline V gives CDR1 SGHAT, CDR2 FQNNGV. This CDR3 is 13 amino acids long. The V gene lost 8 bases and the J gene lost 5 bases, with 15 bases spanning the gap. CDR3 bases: TGTGCCAGCGCCGCGCTGGGGGAGGAGACCCAGTACTTC. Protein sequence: CASAALGEETQYF.

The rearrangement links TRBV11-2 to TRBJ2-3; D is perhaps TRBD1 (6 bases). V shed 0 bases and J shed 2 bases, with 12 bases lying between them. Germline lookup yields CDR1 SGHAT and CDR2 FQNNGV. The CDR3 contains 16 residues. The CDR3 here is CASSLDLQGHTDTQYF. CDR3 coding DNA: TGTGCCAGCAGCTTAGACCTCCAGGGACACACAGATACGCAGTATTTT. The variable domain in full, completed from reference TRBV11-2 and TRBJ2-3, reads EAGVAQSPRYKIIEKRQSVAFWCNPISGHATLYWYQQILGQGPKLLIQFQNNGVVDDSQLPKDRFSAERLKGVDSTLKIQPAKLEDSAVYLCASSLDLQGHTDTQYFGPGTRLTVL.

This CDR3 reads CASRRTGVDTQYF. The CDR3 DNA reads as TGTGCCAGCAGGCGGACAGGGGTAGATACGCAGTATTTT. The chain combines TRBV5-6 with TRBJ2-3; 9 bases match TRBD1. V gave up 5 bases and J gave up 5 bases; unmatched junction bases: 3. Germline V gene lookup returns CDR1 SGHDT and CDR2 YYEEEE. The CDR3 has 13 amino acids.

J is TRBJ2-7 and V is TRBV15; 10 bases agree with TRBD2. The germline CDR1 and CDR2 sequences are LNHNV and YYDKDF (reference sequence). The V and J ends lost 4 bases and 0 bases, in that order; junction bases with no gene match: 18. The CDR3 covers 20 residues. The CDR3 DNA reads TGTGCCACCAGCATAGGGACTAGCGAATACCGATTGAGAAGCTCCTACGAGCAGTACTTC. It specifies CATSIGTSEYRLRSSYEQYF.

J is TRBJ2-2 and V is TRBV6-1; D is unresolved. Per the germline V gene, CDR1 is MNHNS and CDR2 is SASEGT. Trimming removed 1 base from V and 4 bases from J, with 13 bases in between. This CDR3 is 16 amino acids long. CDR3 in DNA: TGTGCCAGCAGTGAAGGGGGTAAAACTCTCACCGGGGAGCTGTTTTTT. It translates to CASSEGGKTLTGELFF.

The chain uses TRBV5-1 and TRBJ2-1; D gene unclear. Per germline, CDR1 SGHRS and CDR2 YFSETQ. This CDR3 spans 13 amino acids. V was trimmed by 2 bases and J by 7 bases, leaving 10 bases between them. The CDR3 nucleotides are TGCGCCAGCAGCTTAGAGGTAAAGAATGAGCAGTTCTTC. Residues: CASSLEVKNEQFF. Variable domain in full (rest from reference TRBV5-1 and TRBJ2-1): KAGVTQTPRYLIKTRGQQVTLSCSPISGHRSVSWYQQTPGQGLQFLFEYFSETQRNKGNFPGRFSGRQFSNSRSEMNVSTLELGDSALYLCASSLEVKNEQFFGPGTRLTVL.

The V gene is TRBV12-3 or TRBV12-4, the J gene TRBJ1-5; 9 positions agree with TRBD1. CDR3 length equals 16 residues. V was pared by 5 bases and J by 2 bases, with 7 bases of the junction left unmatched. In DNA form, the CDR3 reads TGTGCCAGCAGTGCCGGGGGGACAGGGCGCAATCAGCCCCAGCATTTT. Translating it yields CASSAGGTGRNQPQHF.

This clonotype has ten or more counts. This chain's CDR3 is CASSSGLATADTQYF. DNA of the CDR3: TGCGCCAGCAGCTCAGGACTAGCGACCGCAGATACGCAGTATTTT. This chain links TRBV5-1 with TRBJ2-3; 9 bases agree with TRBD2. Germline CDR1 SGHRS, CDR2 YFSETQ. The V gene end was trimmed by 3 bases and the J gene end by 4 bases; junction bases not matched to a gene: 6. The CDR3 has 15 residues.

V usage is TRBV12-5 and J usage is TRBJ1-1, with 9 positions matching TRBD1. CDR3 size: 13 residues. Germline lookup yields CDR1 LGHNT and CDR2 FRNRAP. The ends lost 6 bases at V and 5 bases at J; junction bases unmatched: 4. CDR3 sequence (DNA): TGTGCTAGTGGACTGACAGGGGGGACTGAAGCTTTCTTT. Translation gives CASGLTGGTEAFF.

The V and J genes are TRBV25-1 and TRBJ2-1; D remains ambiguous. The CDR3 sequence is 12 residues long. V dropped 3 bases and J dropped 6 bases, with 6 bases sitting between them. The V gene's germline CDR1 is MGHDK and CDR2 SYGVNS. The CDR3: CASSDDFNEQFF. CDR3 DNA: TGTGCCAGCAGTGACGACTTCAATGAGCAGTTCTTC.

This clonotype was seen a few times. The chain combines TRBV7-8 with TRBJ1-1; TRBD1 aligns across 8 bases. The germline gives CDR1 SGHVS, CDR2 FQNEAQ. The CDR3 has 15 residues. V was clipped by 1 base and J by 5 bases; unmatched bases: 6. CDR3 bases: TGTGCCAGCAGCTTAGACGGACAGGGTGGAACTGAAGCTTTCTTT. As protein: CASSLDGQGGTEAFF.

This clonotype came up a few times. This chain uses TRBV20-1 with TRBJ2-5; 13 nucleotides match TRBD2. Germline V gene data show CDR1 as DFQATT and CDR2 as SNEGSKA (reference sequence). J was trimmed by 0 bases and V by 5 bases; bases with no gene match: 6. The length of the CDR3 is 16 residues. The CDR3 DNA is TGCAGTGCTCCGGGACTAGCGGGACGGTACCAAGAGACCCAGTACTTC. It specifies CSAPGLAGRYQETQYF.

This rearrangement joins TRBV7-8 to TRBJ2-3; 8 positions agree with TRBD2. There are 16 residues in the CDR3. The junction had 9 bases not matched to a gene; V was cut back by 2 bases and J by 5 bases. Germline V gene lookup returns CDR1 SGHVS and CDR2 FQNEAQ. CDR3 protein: CASSLLTGGARDTQYF. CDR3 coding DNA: TGTGCCAGCAGCTTACTTACCGGGGGGGCGAGAGATACGCAGTATTTT.

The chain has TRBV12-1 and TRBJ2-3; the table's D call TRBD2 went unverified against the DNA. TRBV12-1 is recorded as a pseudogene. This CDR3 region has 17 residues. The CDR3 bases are TGTGCCAGCAGCACCACGATTAGCGGGTCCCTTGGGGATACGCAGTATTTT. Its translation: CASSTTISGSLGDTQYF.

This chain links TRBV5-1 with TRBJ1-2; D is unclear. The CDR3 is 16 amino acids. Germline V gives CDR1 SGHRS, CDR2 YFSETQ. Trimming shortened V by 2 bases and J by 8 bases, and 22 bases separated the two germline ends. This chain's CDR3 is CASSLKQDPESGGYTF. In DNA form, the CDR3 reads TGCGCCAGCAGCTTAAAGCAGGACCCCGAAAGCGGGGGCTACACCTTC.

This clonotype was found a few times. This chain's CDR3 is CASSGQEIPYEQYF. In DNA, the CDR3 is TGTGCCAGCAGCGGACAGGAAATCCCCTACGAGCAGTACTTC. The chain is built from TRBV12-3 or TRBV12-4 and TRBJ2-7; 7 positions agree with TRBD1. V lost 6 bases, J lost 2 bases, and 7 bases stayed unmatched. The CDR3 consists of 14 residues.

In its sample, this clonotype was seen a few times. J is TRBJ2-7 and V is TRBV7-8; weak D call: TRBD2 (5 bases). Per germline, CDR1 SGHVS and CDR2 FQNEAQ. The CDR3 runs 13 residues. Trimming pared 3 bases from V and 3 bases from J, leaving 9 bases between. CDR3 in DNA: TGTGCCAGCAGCTTCGGACTGAACTACGAGCAGTACTTC. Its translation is CASSFGLNYEQYF.

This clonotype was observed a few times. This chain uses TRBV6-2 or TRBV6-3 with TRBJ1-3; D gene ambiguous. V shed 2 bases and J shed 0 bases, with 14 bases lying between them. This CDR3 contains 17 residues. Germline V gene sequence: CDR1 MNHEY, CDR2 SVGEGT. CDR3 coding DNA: TGTGCCAGCAGTTACGGGCGAAGGGTCCTCTCTGGAAACACCATATATTTT. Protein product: CASSYGRRVLSGNTIYF.